This TCR beta chain was captured in a study of post-analysis software for immune sequencing data. Overall study results and limits: Several TRBV segments (TRBV5-6, TRBV5-1 and TRBV20-1 among them) occurred more frequently in patients than in controls.

The TCR beta cDNA libraries carried unique molecular identifiers. A single record per CDR3 protein comes from TCRdb applying MiXCR to the PCR reads. Here the sample spans 500,000 to 600,000 distinct CDR3 sequences, roughly 46% being singletons. V was pared by 1 base and J by 1 base, with 14 bases between. The CDR3 is 16 amino acids. This clonotype was recorded a few times. The antigen remains unidentified. Material: blood. The chain links TRBV12-3 or TRBV12-4 to TRBJ2-7, with D maybe TRBD2 (6 bases). The origin of this receptor is a girl aged 5 to 17 with multiple sclerosis. Written as DNA, the CDR3 is TGTGCCAGCAGTTTAGAACTAGCAGGCGCATCCTACGAGCAGTACTTC. Its translation is CASSLELAGASYEQYF.